A selection of T cell receptor beta chains follows, all from one sample in a study of blood T cell repertoires in COVID-19. TCRdb keeps only in-frame clones here, not all; method: immunoSEQ multiplex PCR. The sample shows approximately 450,000 clones, around 89% of them seen only once. Sequenced: PBMCs or T cells enriched from blood (not recorded which). These receptors originate from a young man who had recovered from COVID-19. CDR3s include the opening cysteine and the closing phenylalanine or tryptophan. The D gene is left open where the match is weak. Clone size appears in some rows only: once, few, many, or a class for an expanded clone.

D	size	V	J	CDR3	DNA
TRBD1	once	TRBV5-1	TRBJ2-1	CASSPGQSYNEQFF	TGCGCCAGCAGCCCGGGACAGTCTTACAATGAGCAGTTCTTC
TRBD2	-	TRBV5-4	TRBJ2-7	CASARLAGVGEQYF	TGTGCCAGCGCCAGACTAGCGGGAGTAGGAGAGCAGTACTTC
-	-	TRBV3-1/TRBV3-2	TRBJ2-7	CASSQVSAGVYEQYF	TGTGCCAGCAGCCAAGTTTCGGCGGGTGTCTACGAGCAGTACTTC
-	-	TRBV19	TRBJ1-6	CASRRQRDSPLHF	TGTGCCAGTAGAAGACAGAGAGATTCACCCCTCCACTTT
-	-	TRBV10-3	TRBJ1-2	CATYEGAGKEYSSGYTF	TGTGCCACTTACGAAGGGGCAGGGAAGGAATATTCCTCTGGCTACACCTTC
-	-	TRBV12-5	TRBJ2-7	CASGIPGHSSYEQYF	TGTGCTAGTGGTATACCGGGACACAGCTCCTACGAGCAGTACTTC
-	-	TRBV28	TRBJ2-7	CASRGAGAGTSYEQYF	TGTGCCAGCAGGGGGGCGGGGGCAGGAACTTCCTACGAGCAGTACTTC
-	-	TRBV7-8	TRBJ1-5	CASSPRSGNQPQHF	TGTGCCAGCAGCCCCAGGTCTGGCAATCAGCCCCAGCATTTT
-	-	TRBV11-2	TRBJ1-6	CASSLKQGMSPLHF	TGTGCCAGCAGCTTAAAACAGGGAATGTCACCCCTCCACTTT
-	-	TRBV24-1	TRBJ2-1	CATSDLQGPDEQFF	TGTGCCACCAGTGACCTACAGGGTCCCGATGAGCAGTTCTTC
-	-	TRBV19	TRBJ2-6	CASSIYGAEVSGANVLTF	TGTGCCAGTAGTATTTACGGAGCTGAAGTCTCTGGGGCCAACGTCCTGACTTTC
TRBD1	-	TRBV7-6	TRBJ1-1	CASSLGQGANTEAFF	TGTGCCAGCAGCTTGGGACAGGGGGCGAACACTGAAGCTTTCTTT
TRBD1	-	TRBV25-1	TRBJ1-2	CASADRNYGYTF	TGTGCCAGCGCGGACAGGAACTATGGCTACACCTTC
-	-	TRBV7-8	TRBJ1-3	CASSLGRGIGNTIYF	TGTGCCAGCAGCTTAGGCCGGGGAATTGGAAACACCATATATTTT
-	once	TRBV6-5	TRBJ2-1	CASSYSRPTRGEQFF	TGTGCCAGCAGTTACTCGAGACCAACCCGGGGAGAGCAGTTCTTC
-	-	TRBV7-9	TRBJ1-2	CASSKGRDSPYYGYTF	TGTGCCAGCAGTAAGGGCAGGGATTCACCTTACTATGGCTACACCTTC
-	-	TRBV7-9	TRBJ2-7	CASSLDSEQYF	TGTGCCAGCAGCTTGGACAGCGAGCAGTACTTC
TRBD1	-	TRBV6-5	TRBJ2-7	CASSSWGTGRYEQYF	TGTGCCAGCAGTTCGTGGGGGACAGGACGCTACGAGCAGTACTTC
TRBD1	-	TRBV13	TRBJ2-7	CASSPTGTGSYEQYF	TGTGCCAGCAGCCCCACCGGGACAGGGAGTTACGAGCAGTACTTC
TRBD1	-	TRBV27	TRBJ2-1	CASSFPRTGVHEQFF	TGTGCCAGCAGTTTTCCCCGGACAGGGGTACATGAGCAGTTCTTC
TRBD2	-	TRBV5-4	TRBJ2-5	CASSPTAGEETQYF	TGTGCCAGCAGCCCTACAGCGGGAGAGGAGACCCAGTACTTC
-	-	TRBV28	TRBJ1-3	CASLNPTGFSGNTIYF	TGTGCCAGCCTAAATCCCACAGGGTTCTCTGGAAACACCATATATTTT
-	-	TRBV5-1	TRBJ2-2	CASSLVSGNTGELFF	TGCGCCAGCAGCTTGGTGAGCGGGAACACCGGGGAGCTGTTTTTT
TRBD1	-	TRBV5-1	TRBJ2-2	CASSHRPGQGAVNTGELFF	TGCGCCAGCAGCCACCGCCCGGGACAGGGGGCGGTTAACACCGGGGAGCTGTTTTTT
-	-	TRBV2	TRBJ2-7	CASSGQGYEQYF	TGTGCCAGCAGTGGGCAGGGATACGAGCAGTACTTC
-	-	TRBV27	TRBJ2-2	CASSLGRVGELFF	TGTGCCAGCAGTTTAGGTCGGGTCGGGGAGCTGTTTTTT
TRBD1	-	TRBV28	TRBJ1-2	CASSSPQGVYGYTF	TGTGCCAGCAGTTCGCCCCAGGGGGTTTATGGCTACACCTTC
-	-	TRBV28	TRBJ1-4	CASSFPLVEKLFF	TGTGCCAGCAGTTTTCCCTTAGTAGAAAAACTGTTTTTT
-	few	TRBV9	TRBJ1-1	CASRGGNTEAFF	TGTGCCTCGAGGGGGGGAAACACTGAAGCTTTCTTT
TRBD2	-	TRBV27	TRBJ2-7	CASSLGLAAYEQYF	TGTGCCAGCAGTTTAGGGCTAGCGGCCTACGAGCAGTACTTC
-	-	TRBV10-1	TRBJ2-2	CASSPRRGGTGELFF	TGCGCCAGCTCCCCGCGTAGGGGGGGGACCGGGGAGCTGTTTTTT
TRBD2	-	TRBV5-1	TRBJ2-1	CASSLSTSGFNEQFF	TGCGCCAGCAGCTTGTCGACTAGCGGATTCAATGAGCAGTTCTTC
TRBD2	-	TRBV2	TRBJ2-3	CASRLAGSTDTQYF	TGTGCCAGCAGACTAGCGGGGAGCACAGATACGCAGTATTTT
-	-	TRBV4-1	TRBJ2-7	CASSPRLSPYEQYF	TGCGCCAGCAGCCCACGACTTTCACCCTACGAGCAGTACTTC
-	-	TRBV13	TRBJ1-1	CASSLGPGTEAFF	TGTGCCAGCAGCTTAGGCCCGGGGACTGAAGCTTTCTTT
TRBD2	-	TRBV11-2	TRBJ2-7	CASSRLAGGPYEQYF	TGTGCCAGCAGCCGTTTAGCGGGAGGGCCCTACGAGCAGTACTTC
-	-	TRBV2	TRBJ1-5	CASRGGYGNQPQHF	TGTGCCAGCAGGGGGGGGTATGGGAATCAGCCCCAGCATTTT
-	-	TRBV27	TRBJ1-2	CASSRDLRAAGYTF	TGTGCCAGCAGTCGAGATCTCAGGGCCGCTGGCTACACCTTC
TRBD1	-	TRBV19	TRBJ2-2	CASNLRDRKAGELFF	TGTGCCAGTAATCTCCGGGACAGGAAGGCCGGGGAGCTGTTTTTT
-	-	TRBV5-1	TRBJ2-1	CASSLASSYNEQFF	TGCGCCAGCAGCCTAGCGAGCTCCTACAATGAGCAGTTCTTC
TRBD1	-	TRBV6-5	TRBJ2-5	CASRFSRDRGETQYF	TGTGCCAGCAGATTCAGCCGGGACAGGGGGGAGACCCAGTACTTC
TRBD1	-	TRBV27	TRBJ2-7	CASSPPKRQGWSYEQYF	TGTGCCAGCAGTCCACCTAAAAGACAGGGTTGGTCCTACGAGCAGTACTTC
TRBD1	-	TRBV10-3	TRBJ2-7	CAISVTGDGTYEQYF	TGTGCCATCAGTGTGACAGGGGACGGAACCTACGAGCAGTACTTC
-	-	TRBV29-1	TRBJ1-4	CSVATGSNEKLFF	TGCAGCGTTGCAACAGGGTCTAATGAAAAACTGTTTTTT
-	-	TRBV5-1	TRBJ1-5	CASSLDNFSNQPQHF	TGCGCCAGCAGCTTGGATAACTTCAGCAATCAGCCCCAGCATTTT